The 30 T cell receptor beta chains listed next were all sequenced from one sample in a study of shared clonotypes between healthy human individuals. The repertoire was sequenced with immunoSEQ multiplex PCR; TCRdb's copy has only in-frame clones and lacks some. The sample lists fewer than 1.6 million clones, approximately 98.5% seen once, with 0.36% in the top ten. The sample consisted of naive CD4+ T cells sorted from blood. Subset noted: CD45RA+ positively selected. These receptor sequences come from a man aged 30-40 years in good health.

V and J are TRBV7-8 and TRBJ2-2; no firm D call. Germline CDR1 is SGHVS and CDR2 is FQNEAQ. Trimming cost V 3 bases and J 12 bases, with 23 bases left between them. There are 16 residues in the CDR3. The CDR3 bases are TGTGCCAGCAGCTTCTCCGTCGTGGGTGCCTTGGGAAAGCTGTTTTTT. It specifies CASSFSVVGALGKLFF.

The V call is TRBV11-2, the J call TRBJ2-1, with TRBD2 matching 10 bases. With 1 base clipped from V and 2 bases from J, the junction kept 2 bases outside the gene matches. The CDR3 is 16 residues long. Germline loops: CDR1 SGHAT, CDR2 FQNNGV. The CDR3, as DNA: TGTGCCAGCAGCTTAGCAGCGGGAGGGGCCTACAATGAGCAGTTCTTC. Translated: CASSLAAGGAYNEQFF.

V and J are TRBV6-1 and TRBJ1-4; TRBD1 is a possible D gene (6 bases). The CDR3 length is 14 residues. V lost 6 bases, J lost 5 bases, and 13 bases lay in between. Germline-derived CDR1 and CDR2 are MNHNS and SASEGT. The CDR3 here is CASSLQGRNEKLFF. Here the CDR3 DNA reads TGTGCCAGCAGCCTACAGGGCCGAAATGAAAAACTGTTTTTT.

This clone has only one observation. J is TRBJ2-2 and V is TRBV29-1; D assignment may be TRBD1 or TRBD2 (5 bases each). V was trimmed by 6 bases and J by 0 bases, leaving 11 bases between them. The CDR3 extends over 14 amino acids. The germline CDR1 and CDR2 sequences are SQVTM and ANQGSEA. CDR3 loop: CSVLGRTNTGELFF. As DNA, the CDR3 is TGCAGCGTCTTGGGACGGACGAACACCGGGGAGCTGTTTTTT.

The rearrangement uses TRBV2 and TRBJ1-1, with unresolved D. This CDR3 comprises 13 residues. V lost 2 bases to trimming and J lost 0 bases, with 4 bases between them. Germline V gives CDR1 SNHLY, CDR2 FYNNEI. CDR3 in amino acids: CASSEKVNTEAFF. As DNA, the CDR3 is TGTGCCAGCAGTGAAAAGGTGAACACTGAAGCTTTCTTT. Based on the CDR3 plus reference TRBV2 and TRBJ1-1, the full variable domain is EPEVTQTPSHQVTQMGQEVILRCVPISNHLYFYWYRQILGQKVEFLVSFYNNEISEKSEIFDDQFSVERPDGSNFTLKIRSTKLEDSAMYFCASSEKVNTEAFFGQGTRLTVV.

The rearrangement joins TRBV9 to TRBJ2-1, with 12 bases fitting TRBD2. V dropped 0 bases and J dropped 3; count of bases not matched to a gene: 7. Germline CDR1 SGDLS, CDR2 YYNGEE. There are 18 residues in the CDR3. The CDR3 DNA sequence: TGTGCCAGCAGCGTAGGGAGTCTAGCGGGAGGGATCTACAATGAGCAGTTCTTC. Protein product: CASSVGSLAGGIYNEQFF.

This clone was detected only once. J is TRBJ2-3 and V is TRBV19; the D gene could be TRBD1 or TRBD2 (5 bases each). Germline lookup yields CDR1 LNHDA and CDR2 SQIVND (reference sequence). The CDR3 runs 14 residues. Deletions cut 6 bases from V and 0 bases from J, with 10 bases between. CDR3 sequence (DNA): TGTGCCAGTAGGGGGACGGCGAGCACAGATACGCAGTATTTT. It codes for CASRGTASTDTQYF.

As for this clone: The same CDR3 is also encoded by other DNA sequences in this sample. CDR3 protein: CASSSPGRNTEAFF. The CDR3 DNA follows: TGTGCCAGCAGTTCCCCGGGACGGAACACTGAAGCTTTCTTT. The chain carries TRBV28 and TRBJ1-1, with TRBD1 as a possible D gene (5 bases). CDR1 is MDHEN, CDR2 SYDVKM, per germline. The CDR3 is 14 residues long. Trimming pared 4 bases from V and 1 base from J, leaving 10 bases between.

The genes are TRBV5-5 and TRBJ2-2; 8 positions match TRBD2. Germline V gene data show CDR1 as SGHKS and CDR2 as YYEKEE (reference sequence). V trimming: 1 base; J trimming: 4 bases; junction bases outside the gene matches: 9. This CDR3 is 17 amino acids long. Here the CDR3 reads CASSLLLGGRSTGELFF. CDR3 bases: TGTGCCAGCAGCTTGCTTCTTGGCGGGAGGTCCACCGGGGAGCTGTTTTTT. The complete variable domain, with remaining parts taken from reference TRBV5-5 and TRBJ2-2, reads DAGVTQSPTHLIKTRGQQVTLRCSPISGHKSVSWYQQVLGQGPQFIFQYYEKEERGRGNFPDRFSARQFPNYSSELNVNALLLGDSALYLCASSLLLGGRSTGELFFGEGSRLTVL.

This clone was observed a single time. The V gene is TRBV2, the J gene TRBJ2-6; tentatively, D is TRBD1 (5 bases). Germline V gives CDR1 SNHLY, CDR2 FYNNEI. Trimming removed 7 bases at V and 2 bases at J, with 9 bases between. The CDR3 spans 14 residues. For the CDR3, the DNA is TGTGCCAGCATAGGACAACCTGGGGCCAACGTCCTGACTTTC. Its protein is CASIGQPGANVLTF.

The CDR3 region is CASSLPLAGGNNEQFF. The CDR3 nucleotides are TGTGCCAGCAGCTTACCCCTAGCTGGAGGGAACAATGAGCAGTTCTTC. The V gene is TRBV7-6, the J gene TRBJ2-1; D is possibly TRBD2 (6 bases). Germline V gene data show CDR1 as SGHVS and CDR2 as FNYEAQ. This CDR3 has 16 residues. V lost 2 bases, J lost 5 bases, and 16 bases lay in between.

The chain uses TRBV29-1 and TRBJ2-3; TRBD1 agrees at 9 bases. The trim removed 5 bases at V and 5 bases at J, leaving 5 bases unmatched. Germline CDR1 reads SQVTM; CDR2 reads ANQGSEA. The CDR3 extends over 13 amino acids. The DNA of the CDR3 is TGCAGCGTTCGCGGACAGGGGAGAGATACGCAGTATTTT. It codes for CSVRGQGRDTQYF.

The J gene is TRBJ1-1, the V gene TRBV25-1, with D unclear. The CDR3 totals 14 residues. Per the germline V gene, CDR1 is MGHDK and CDR2 is SYGVNS. Between the trimmed V and J ends, which lost 2 bases and 3 bases, there was a span of 10 bases. CDR3 nucleotides: TGTGCCAGCAGTGAACGACCGGGGTACACTGAAGCTTTCTTT. Its translation is CASSERPGYTEAFF.

The chain has TRBV27 and TRBJ2-7, with 7 positions matching TRBD1. The germline gives CDR1 MNHEY, CDR2 SMNVEV (reference sequence). This CDR3 comprises 15 residues. The ends lost 8 bases at V and 9 bases at J; junction bases unmatched: 19. CDR3 sequence reads: CASYSRRTGEAVQYF. CDR3 nucleotides: TGTGCCAGCTACTCAAGAAGGACAGGCGAAGCGGTGCAGTACTTC.

The CDR3 protein is CASSLNNRNTDTQYF. In DNA, the CDR3 is TGTGCCAGCAGCTTGAATAATAGAAACACAGATACGCAGTATTTT. The chain is built from TRBV5-8 and TRBJ2-3; no reliable D call. The V gene's germline CDR1 is SGHTS and CDR2 YDEGEE. Trimming took off 1 base at V and 2 bases at J, with 11 bases between the two ends. The CDR3 is made up of 15 amino acids. The full variable domain, with the rest looked up from reference TRBV5-8 and TRBJ2-3, is EAGVTQSPTHLIKTRGQQATLRCSPISGHTSVYWYQQALGLGLQFLLWYDEGEERNRGNFPPRFSGRQFPNYSSELNVNALELEDSALYLCASSLNNRNTDTQYFGPGTRLTVL.

V usage is TRBV18 and J usage is TRBJ2-1; TRBD2 aligns across 9 bases. Per the germline V gene, CDR1 is KGHSH and CDR2 is LQKENI. Germline trimming cut 3 bases from V and 6 bases from J; bases unmatched to any gene: 18. The CDR3 runs to 19 residues. The chain's CDR3 is CASSPRISGSVAGVNEQFF. CDR3 nucleotides: TGTGCCAGCTCACCCAGAATCTCGGGAAGCGTAGCGGGAGTCAATGAGCAGTTCTTC.

The V and J genes are TRBV7-9 and TRBJ2-3, with 10 positions matching TRBD2. The CDR3 runs to 17 residues. The J segment lost 1 base and the V segment lost 1 base, leaving 5 bases of the junction unmatched. The V gene's germline CDR1 is SEHNR and CDR2 FQNEAQ (reference sequence). CDR3 loop: CASSLGRLAGGTDTQYF. CDR3 coding DNA: TGTGCCAGCAGCTTAGGTCGCCTAGCGGGAGGCACAGATACGCAGTATTTT.

The CDR3 nucleotides are TGCGCCAGCAGCCAAGATCCAGGGCTGAACACTGAAGCTTTCTTT. It codes for CASSQDPGLNTEAFF. The chain recombines TRBV4-3 with TRBJ1-1; TRBD1 might be the D (5 bases). The CDR3 totals 15 residues. V lost 0 bases and J lost 0, with 8 bases in between. CDR1 LGHNA and CDR2 YSLEER come from the germline V gene.

The V call is TRBV18, the J call TRBJ2-7; TRBD1 might be the D (6 bases). The CDR3 sequence is 11 residues long. From germline, CDR1 is KGHSH and CDR2 LQKENI. The V end was cut by 5 bases, the J end by 5 bases, with 7 bases between. DNA of the CDR3: TGTGCCAGCTCAGAGGGGGACGAGCAGTACTTC. It codes for CASSEGDEQYF.

DNA for the CDR3: TGTGCCAGTAGTATTGTCGGGACAGGCTACGAGCAGTACTTC. Translating it yields CASSIVGTGYEQYF. The V call is TRBV19, the J call TRBJ2-7; TRBD1 aligns across 8 bases. The CDR3 consists of 14 residues. V lost 3 bases, J lost 3 bases, and 4 bases stayed unmatched. Per germline, CDR1 LNHDA and CDR2 SQIVND (reference sequence).

The chain links TRBV9 to TRBJ1-5; D gene unclear. The CDR3 covers 17 residues. V lost 3 bases, J lost 0 bases, and 16 bases lay in between. Germline CDR1 reads SGDLS; CDR2 reads YYNGEE. Here the CDR3 reads CASSGGGGITSNQPQHF. The CDR3 nucleotides are TGTGCCAGCAGCGGGGGAGGTGGTATCACTAGCAATCAGCCCCAGCATTTT.

This chain joins TRBV5-1 and TRBJ1-1; 7 nucleotides line up with TRBD1. V lost 0 bases and J lost 3; bases outside the gene matches: 5. Germline assignment: CDR1 SGHRS and CDR2 YFSETQ. The CDR3 runs 15 residues. The CDR3 reads CASSLDRGWDTEAFF. The CDR3 DNA sequence: TGCGCCAGCAGCTTGGACAGGGGCTGGGACACTGAAGCTTTCTTT.

V usage is TRBV5-1 and J usage is TRBJ2-2; D not certain. Deletions cut 0 bases from V and 3 bases from J, with 9 bases between. This CDR3 region has 15 residues. Germline V CDR1 and CDR2: SGHRS, YFSETQ. The CDR3 DNA sequence: TGCGCCAGCAGCTTGGGACATATCCACACCGGGGAGCTGTTTTTT. Its protein is CASSLGHIHTGELFF.

V is TRBV27 and J is TRBJ2-2; the D gene is possibly TRBD1 (5 bases). Trimming pared 1 base from V and 0 bases from J, leaving 15 bases between. The germline V gene encodes CDR1 MNHEY and CDR2 SMNVEV (reference sequence). CDR3 size: 18 residues. CDR3 sequence reads: CASSLFRLTVTNTGELFF. Written as DNA, the CDR3 is TGTGCCAGCAGTTTATTTAGGTTGACAGTCACGAACACCGGGGAGCTGTTTTTT.

V gene TRBV19 combines with J gene TRBJ2-5; 10 nucleotides match TRBD2. The germline V gene encodes CDR1 LNHDA and CDR2 SQIVND (reference sequence). This CDR3 contains 15 residues. V shed 7 bases and J 9 bases; nucleotides not matched to a gene: 14. The CDR3 DNA reads TGTGCCAGTACCAACCCCCCAGCGGGAGGGCGGTCCCAGTACTTC. Its protein product is CASTNPPAGGRSQYF. The full variable domain, in which reference TRBV19 and TRBJ2-5 provide the parts outside the CDR3, is DGGITQSPKYLFRKEGQNVTLSCEQNLNHDAMYWYRQDPGQGLRLIYYSQIVNDFQKGDIAEGYSVSREKKESFPLTVTSAQKNPTAFYLCASTNPPAGGRSQYFGPGTRLLVL.

Only one count was recorded for this clone. The chain employs TRBV9 and TRBJ2-2, with D perhaps matching TRBD2 (6 bases). The V gene lost 7 bases and the J gene lost 2 bases, with 12 bases spanning the gap. CDR3 size: 14 residues. CDR1 and CDR2 from the germline V gene are SGDLS and YYNGEE. For the CDR3, the DNA is TGTGCCAGCCGCCTGGGGACTAACACCGGGGAGCTGTTTTTT. Translated, it gives CASRLGTNTGELFF.

This clone has only one observation. The chain uses TRBV5-1 and TRBJ2-7; 9 nucleotides line up with TRBD2. The germline V gene has CDR1 SGHRS and CDR2 YFSETQ. V dropped 4 bases and J dropped 3; count of bases not matched to a gene: 11. The CDR3 consists of 16 residues. CDR3 coding DNA: TGCGCCAGCAGCCGATCGGTTGGTAGCGGGAGCTACGAGCAGTACTTC. This gives the protein CASSRSVGSGSYEQYF. Combining the CDR3 with reference TRBV5-1 and TRBJ2-7 gives the whole variable domain KAGVTQTPRYLIKTRGQQVTLSCSPISGHRSVSWYQQTPGQGLQFLFEYFSETQRNKGNFPGRFSGRQFSNSRSEMNVSTLELGDSALYLCASSRSVGSGSYEQYFGPGTRLTVT.

V gene TRBV18 combines with J gene TRBJ2-7; D remains ambiguous. With 2 bases removed from V and 2 bases from J, the gap between germline ends came to 13 bases. Germline V CDR1 and CDR2: KGHSH, LQKENI. The CDR3 spans 15 residues. CDR3 sequence: CASSPIFRSPYEQYF. CDR3 DNA: TGTGCCAGCTCACCAATTTTCCGGTCGCCCTACGAGCAGTACTTC.

The V call is TRBV10-3, the J call TRBJ1-4; D unclear. The germline V and J ends were trimmed by 5 bases and 8 bases, with 15 bases remaining between them. The germline V gene has CDR1 ENHRY and CDR2 SYGVKD. This CDR3 is 14 amino acids long. CDR3 in amino acids: CAISQTRETEKLFF. The CDR3 nucleotides read TGTGCCATCAGTCAGACAAGGGAGACAGAAAAACTGTTTTTT.

About this clone itself: Other DNA sequences of this sample code for an identical CDR3. CDR3 nucleotides: TGCGCCAGCAGCATAGGGACAGTTGGAAACACCATATATTTT. This sequence encodes CASSIGTVGNTIYF. V gene TRBV5-1 combines with J gene TRBJ1-3, with TRBD1 identical over 7 bases. V lost 4 bases, J lost 3 bases, and 4 bases stayed unmatched. The CDR3 contains 14 residues. CDR1 and CDR2 from the germline V gene are SGHRS and YFSETQ.